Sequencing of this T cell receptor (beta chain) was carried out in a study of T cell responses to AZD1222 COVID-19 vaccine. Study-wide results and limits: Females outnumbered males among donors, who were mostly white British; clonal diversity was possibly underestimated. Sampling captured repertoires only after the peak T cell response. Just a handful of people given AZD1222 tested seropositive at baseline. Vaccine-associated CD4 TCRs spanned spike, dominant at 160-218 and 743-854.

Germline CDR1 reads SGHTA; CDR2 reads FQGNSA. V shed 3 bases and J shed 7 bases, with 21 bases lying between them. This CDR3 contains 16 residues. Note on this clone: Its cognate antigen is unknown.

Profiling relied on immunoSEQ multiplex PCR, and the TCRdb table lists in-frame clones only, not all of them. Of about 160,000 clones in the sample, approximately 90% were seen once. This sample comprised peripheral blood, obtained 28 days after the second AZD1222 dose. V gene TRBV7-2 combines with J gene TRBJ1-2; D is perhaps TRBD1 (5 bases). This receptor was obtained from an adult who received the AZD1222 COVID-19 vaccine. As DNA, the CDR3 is TGTGCCAGCAGCTTGGGTTCTGGGAGGGGAAGGGGTGGCTACACCTTC. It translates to CASSLGSGRGRGGYTF.